This T cell receptor (beta chain) comes out of a study of blood T cells in healthy people across ages. Combining a sample-barcoded 5' primer with a J-beta primer mix, a second PCR ran for about 6 to 12 cycles. MiXCR was run by TCRdb on the 5' RACE reads, yielding one entry per CDR3 protein. The table records hundreds of thousands of distinct CDR3 sequences, about a third of them present only once. The CDR3 has 16 amino acids. CDR1 MDHEN and CDR2 SYDVKM come from the germline V gene. This clonotype was counted a few times. The target antigen is unknown. This sequence may be a read error, since a much larger clone differs from it by one base. General observations from the study: More naive CD4+ cells and higher diversity marked long-lived donors relative to aged donors.

The sample consisted of blood. The sequence came from a woman aged 80 or over in good health. J is TRBJ2-6 and V is TRBV28, with D perhaps matching TRBD1 (5 bases). The CDR3 loop reads CASNGPGPSGANVRTF. The DNA for the CDR3 is TGTGCCAGCAACGGTCCGGGCCCCTCTGGGGCCAACGTCCGGACTTTC.